The clone carrying this TCR beta chain appeared once. The antigen is not known. Method: immunoSEQ multiplex PCR; TCRdb's copy keeps in-frame clones and lacks some. The table lists over 130,000 clones, roughly 88% of them singletons. The sample belongs to a study of T cell responses to AZD1222 COVID-19 vaccine. Study observations and caveats: Sampled repertoires all dated from after the peak T cell response. Nearly half of spike-specific TCRs reportedly target unmutated variant regions. Mostly white British, mostly female donors; authors suggested clonal diversity may be underestimated.

Trimming took 6 bases from V and 4 from J; bases not matched to a gene: 6. Germline CDR1 reads MDHEN; CDR2 reads SYDVKM. This CDR3 spans 16 amino acids. The analysis combined second doses at about 4 or about 12 weeks. This rearrangement joins TRBV28 to TRBJ2-3; 14 bases align to TRBD2. The receptor was isolated from an adult who received the AZD1222 COVID-19 vaccine. Source: peripheral blood, taken 28 days after the second AZD1222 dose. The CDR3 nucleotides are TGTGCCAGCAGCTTGACTAGCGGGGGGGCCGCAGATACGCAGTATTTT. Protein sequence: CASSLTSGGAADTQYF.